This TCR beta chain was documented in a study of T cell responses to AZD1222 COVID-19 vaccine. This clone occurred once. The ends were cut back, 7 bases at V and 5 bases at J, with 17 bases in the middle. Germline V CDR1 and CDR2: MDHEN, SYDVKM. CDR3 length: 14 amino acids. Profiling relied on immunoSEQ multiplex PCR, and the TCRdb table lists in-frame clones only, not all of them. This sample yields about 100,000 clones, of which around nine tenths are seen a single time; roughly 3% belongs to the top ten. The chain couples TRBV28 to TRBJ1-2, with a weak D call TRBD1 (5 bases). The TCR sequence derives from an adult in good health. This material consisted of peripheral blood, taken on day 0 of AZD1222 vaccination. The CDR3: CASNPGGGWYGYTF. The DNA for the CDR3 is TGTGCCAGCAACCCCGGCGGGGGGTGGTATGGCTACACCTTC.